This T cell receptor beta chain comes out of a study of CD4 T cells in relation to SARS-CoV-2 and coronaviruses. V was trimmed by 4 bases and J by 10 bases, leaving 14 bases between them. The CDR3 runs 13 residues. Per the germline V gene, CDR1 is KGHSY and CDR2 is FQNENV. Produced via immunoSEQ multiplex PCR; TCRdb's table is partial and in-frame only. The sample has approximately 60,000 clones, around 92% seen once. This clonotype was sampled from an adult with COVID-19. This sequence joins TRBV16 and TRBJ2-1; the D is unclear. Input material: naive CD4+ T cells from PBMCs. The subset denotes: naive CD4+ T cells isolated by negative enrichment. The chain's CDR3 is CASSPQTQLEQFF. The CDR3 region has the DNA TGTGCCAGCAGCCCTCAAACCCAATTGGAGCAGTTCTTC.